This T cell receptor beta chain stems from a study of T cell responses to AZD1222 COVID-19 vaccine (dated by TCRdb to the early 2020s). Describing the broader study: TCR sequencing covered about 230 trial participants: 200 to 220 given two doses of AZD1222 and 26 given two doses of MenACWY control vaccine. Enrollment into the trials was organized by age into subgroups of 18-55, 56-69 and 70-plus years, and those subgroups contained roughly 150, 30 and 60 TCR-sequenced participants, respectively. General findings and caveats noted by the study authors: Conclusions about previously exposed vaccinees are limited, since just five to seven AZD1222 recipients were seropositive for SARS-CoV-2 at baseline. Reportedly, close to half of the unique spike-specific TCRs recognized epitopes lying outside the regions that are mutated in the B.1.351 and B.1.1.7 variants. Most participants were white British and females outnumbered males, and the authors suggested that clonal diversity may have been underestimated. Because no day 14 peak-response samples were available, the repertoires could be characterized only after the peak T cell response. A significant rise in spike-specific TCR breadth and depth was observed after two AZD1222 doses relative to day 0 and relative to MenACWY recipients. The whole spike protein was spanned by vaccine-associated CD4 TCRs, and dominant responses were seen in regions 160-218 and 743-854. The 56-69-year group was small, and its depth increase did not reach significance, likely because of low power.

The sample's time point, from its label and the paper: about 28 days (+/-7) after the second vaccine dose. AZD1222 recipients with second doses at about 4 weeks or about 12 weeks were pooled, because spike-specific TCR depth and breadth did not differ between schedules. Samples from vaccinated people were obtained from the UK trials COV001 and COV002, which included a single-blind randomized controlled phase 2/3 trial of AZD1222 (ChAdOx1 nCoV-19) in healthy adults. For TCRbeta chain sequencing, PBMC samples from trial participants were taken at day 0 and at day 28 after the second dose. This clone was found once. Its antigen remains unidentified. The sample holds no much larger clone one base away, and base qualities are not on file. The CDR3 regions of human TCRbeta chains were subjected to immunosequencing. The study's processing was this. TCRs in the repertoires were compared against a reference library of SARS-CoV-2-specific TCRs that had been generated with the MIRA antigen-specificity platform. Breadth was defined as the fraction of unique TCRs that were SARS-CoV-2-associated, and depth was defined as the fraction of total T cells that were SARS-CoV-2-associated. Using the MIRA data, each spike-specific TCR was mapped to the spike region that the TCR reacts to and placed in a CD4 or CD8 class. Log10-transformed breadth and depth values were compared by one-way ANOVA with Sidak's multiple comparisons tests. The table was pulled from immuneACCESS by TCRdb, which kept in-frame rearrangements only. Such tables lose some clones; where checked, under half of the loss comes from unresolved V genes, and the rest has no known cause. V and J calls plus clone size are reproduced from that table; the DNA served to infer D and trimming. Here the sample has about 140,000 clones; over 85% occur a single time. The ten top clones hold approximately 6.5% of the sample.

From its cysteine to its phenylalanine, the CDR3 spans 15 amino acids. Of all the DNA, just the CDR3 is kept, 45 bases in frame from base 1. The CDR1 and CDR2 encoded by the germline V gene (reference sequence) are SEHNR and FQNEAQ. Deletion took 3 bases off V and 3 bases off J, with a span of 11 bases between the germline ends. The sequence is built from TRBV7-9 and TRBJ1-4; the D gene is perhaps TRBD1, from 6 matching bases. The sample here was peripheral blood, taken 28 days after the second AZD1222 dose. This sequence was found in an adult who received the AZD1222 COVID-19 vaccine. The CDR3 region reads CASSLQDSPNEKLFF. In nucleotides, the sequence is TGTGCCAGCAGCTTGCAGGACAGTCCTAATGAAAAACTGTTTTTT.